Listed below are T cell receptor beta chains from one sample, sequenced in a study of blood T cells in healthy people across ages. Each CDR3 protein is one row after TCRdb ran MiXCR on the 5' RACE reads. The table lists approximately 350,000 distinct CDR3 sequences, about 55% of them singletons. The sample consisted of blood. These receptor sequences come from a man aged 55 to 70 in good health. Both conserved end residues are part of each CDR3. Each record gives: D gene, clone size, J gene, V gene, CDR3 protein, CDR3 DNA. A D gene is named only where the DNA matches it firmly. Clone sizes are given selectively: once, few, many, or a class where the clone is expanded.

D gene: TRBD2
clone size: few
J gene: TRBJ2-7
V gene: TRBV6-5
CDR3 protein: CASSPGTSVYEQYF
CDR3 DNA: TGTGCCAGCAGCCCCGGGACTAGCGTCTACGAGCAGTACTTC

D gene: NA
clone size: few
J gene: TRBJ2-3
V gene: TRBV12-5
CDR3 protein: CASGLSRLADTQYF
CDR3 DNA: TGTGCTAGTGGTCTCTCTAGACTAGCAGATACGCAGTATTTT

D gene: TRBD2
clone size: few
J gene: TRBJ2-3
V gene: TRBV20-1
CDR3 protein: CSARGLAGEATQYF
CDR3 DNA: TGCAGTGCTAGGGGACTAGCGGGGGAGGCTACGCAGTATTTT

D gene: TRBD2
clone size: NA
J gene: TRBJ2-1
V gene: TRBV7-2
CDR3 protein: CACRAGLAGVNEQFF
CDR3 DNA: TGTGCCTGCAGGGCCGGGCTAGCGGGAGTCAATGAGCAGTTCTTC

D gene: NA
clone size: NA
J gene: TRBJ1-1
V gene: TRBV6-5
CDR3 protein: CASSYSDRPNTEAFF
CDR3 DNA: TGTGCCAGCAGTTACAGCGACAGGCCGAACACTGAAGCTTTCTTT

D gene: TRBD2
clone size: few
J gene: TRBJ2-1
V gene: TRBV7-2
CDR3 protein: CASSSGVAGGGEQFF
CDR3 DNA: TGTGCCAGCAGCTCAGGGGTAGCGGGGGGGGGTGAGCAGTTCTTC

D gene: NA
clone size: NA
J gene: TRBJ1-5
V gene: TRBV6-1
CDR3 protein: CASSTQTNQPQHF
CDR3 DNA: TGTGCCAGCAGCACCCAGACCAATCAGCCCCAGCATTTT

D gene: NA
clone size: NA
J gene: TRBJ2-1
V gene: TRBV11-3
CDR3 protein: CASSLEGWERLSYNEQFF
CDR3 DNA: TGTGCCAGCAGCTTAGAGGGGTGGGAGCGGCTCTCCTACAATGAGCAGTTCTTC

D gene: NA
clone size: NA
J gene: TRBJ2-5
V gene: TRBV20-1
CDR3 protein: CSATFQGETQYF
CDR3 DNA: TGCAGTGCTACATTTCAAGGGGAGACCCAGTACTTC

D gene: TRBD1
clone size: NA
J gene: TRBJ1-1
V gene: TRBV25-1
CDR3 protein: CASSEYPGTAEAFF
CDR3 DNA: TGTGCCAGCAGTGAATATCCCGGGACAGCAGAAGCTTTCTTT

D gene: TRBD2
clone size: few
J gene: TRBJ2-4
V gene: TRBV11-2
CDR3 protein: CASSHYGASGAPQVRNIQYF
CDR3 DNA: TGTGCCAGCAGCCATTACGGGGCTAGCGGAGCCCCCCAGGTCAGAAACATTCAGTACTTC

D gene: TRBD2
clone size: NA
J gene: TRBJ2-3
V gene: TRBV7-8
CDR3 protein: CASTRLAGVTSTDTQYF
CDR3 DNA: TGTGCCAGCACTAGACTAGCGGGGGTGACTAGCACAGATACGCAGTATTTT

D gene: NA
clone size: NA
J gene: TRBJ1-5
V gene: TRBV20-1
CDR3 protein: CSARKQGNNQPQHF
CDR3 DNA: TGCAGTGCTAGAAAGCAGGGGAACAATCAGCCCCAGCATTTT

D gene: NA
clone size: NA
J gene: TRBJ2-5
V gene: TRBV18
CDR3 protein: CASSLGGTPQETQYF
CDR3 DNA: TGTGCCAGCTCACTCGGCGGGACTCCCCAAGAGACCCAGTACTTC

D gene: NA
clone size: NA
J gene: TRBJ2-3
V gene: TRBV7-2
CDR3 protein: CSTGPIPDTQYF
CDR3 DNA: TGCTCTACCGGCCCCATTCCGGATACGCAGTATTTT

D gene: NA
clone size: NA
J gene: TRBJ2-7
V gene: TRBV10-3
CDR3 protein: CASMGISYEQYF
CDR3 DNA: TGTGCCTCTATGGGCATATCCTACGAGCAGTACTTC

D gene: NA
clone size: many
J gene: TRBJ1-4
V gene: TRBV30
CDR3 protein: CAWSALKEKLFF
CDR3 DNA: TGTGCCTGGAGTGCCCTAAAGGAAAAACTGTTTTTT

D gene: TRBD2
clone size: many
J gene: TRBJ2-5
V gene: TRBV5-1
CDR3 protein: CASSAGLALGETQYF
CDR3 DNA: TGCGCCAGCAGCGCGGGACTAGCGTTAGGGGAGACCCAGTACTTC

D gene: NA
clone size: NA
J gene: TRBJ1-5
V gene: TRBV28
CDR3 protein: CASSSEGGVNQPQHF
CDR3 DNA: TGTGCCAGCAGTTCCGAGGGGGGCGTCAATCAGCCCCAGCATTTT

D gene: NA
clone size: NA
J gene: TRBJ1-2
V gene: TRBV5-1
CDR3 protein: CASSFKGDGYTF
CDR3 DNA: TGCGCCAGCAGCTTCAAGGGGGATGGCTACACCTTC

D gene: NA
clone size: NA
J gene: TRBJ2-1
V gene: TRBV6-4
CDR3 protein: CASSVGGGSYNEQFF
CDR3 DNA: TGTGCCAGCAGTGTAGGAGGGGGCTCCTACAATGAGCAGTTCTTC

D gene: NA
clone size: once
J gene: TRBJ1-5
V gene: TRBV6-6
CDR3 protein: CASSPSDQPQHF
CDR3 DNA: TGTGCCAGCAGTCCTTCCGATCAGCCCCAGCATTTT

D gene: TRBD2
clone size: NA
J gene: TRBJ2-3
V gene: TRBV7-2
CDR3 protein: CASSLSSAGGRADTQYF
CDR3 DNA: TGTGCCAGCAGCTTGAGTAGCGCGGGAGGGAGAGCAGATACGCAGTATTTT